This T cell receptor beta chain was documented in a study of CD8 T cells in ankylosing spondylitis. In TCRdb, the 5' RACE reads were re-called with MiXCR into one record per CDR3 protein. The table lists 220,000 or so distinct CDR3 sequences, around 20% of them singletons. The V gene's germline CDR1 is SEHNR and CDR2 FQNEAQ (reference sequence). CDR3 length: 12 amino acids. V was shortened by 6 bases and J by 6 bases, with 8 bases between the two germline ends. Study conclusions and caveats: It appeared that ankylosing spondylitis blood was characterized by a TCR beta motif of several highly homologous variants.

On this clonotype itself: Its antigen is as yet unknown.

The chain couples TRBV7-9 to TRBJ1-4; D unclear. The TCR was taken from a male donor with ankylosing spondylitis. The sequencing sample was made of blood, either unsorted or a sorted T cell fraction (not recorded which). CDR3 bases: TGTGCCAGCAGTCCTTGGGATGAAAAACTGTTTTTT. It specifies CASSPWDEKLFF. Complete variable domain (other parts from reference TRBV7-9 and TRBJ1-4): DTGVSQNPRHKITKRGQNVTFRCDPISEHNRLYWYRQTLGQGPEFLTYFQNEAQLEKSRLLSDRFSAERPKGSFSTLEIQRTEQGDSAMYLCASSPWDEKLFFGSGTQLSVL.